These 5 T cell receptor beta chains were all obtained from the same sample, sequenced in a study of blood T cell repertoires in COVID-19. The protocol was immunoSEQ multiplex PCR, while the TCRdb copy is restricted to in-frame clones and leaves out a portion. The repertoire holds around 140,000 clones, with roughly 87% as singletons. Sequenced sample: peripheral blood. The source of these receptors is a man in his 70s with acute or convalescent COVID-19.

The gene calls are TRBV7-2 and TRBJ2-5, with 10 bases aligning to TRBD2. Germline-derived CDR1 and CDR2 are SGHTA and FQGNSA. V lost 5 bases to trimming and J lost 5 bases; unmatched junction nucleotides: 2. The CDR3 extends over 13 amino acids. CDR3 protein: CASSPGLAETQYF. The CDR3, as DNA: TGTGCCAGCAGCCCGGGACTAGCGGAGACCCAGTACTTC.

The rearrangement joins TRBV10-3 to TRBJ2-5, with 9 bases that match TRBD2. The CDR3 sequence is 14 residues long. With 7 bases clipped from V and 5 bases from J, the junction kept 8 bases outside the gene matches. Germline CDR1 reads ENHRY; CDR2 reads SYGVKD. The CDR3, as DNA: TGTGCCATCAACGCGGGACTAGCTGCGGAGACCCAGTACTTC. This translates into CAINAGLAAETQYF.

This chain uses TRBV18 with TRBJ1-3; no definite D call. With 3 bases removed from V and 0 bases from J, the gap between germline ends came to 12 bases. Germline V lookup: CDR1 KGHSH, CDR2 LQKENI. This CDR3 is 16 amino acids long. CDR3 protein: CASSPGDLGSGNTIYF. The DNA for the CDR3 is TGTGCCAGCTCACCCGGGGATTTGGGCTCTGGAAACACCATATATTTT.

The rearrangement joins TRBV7-2 to TRBJ1-1; 8 nucleotides align to TRBD1. Per germline, CDR1 SGHTA and CDR2 FQGNSA. The V gene end was trimmed by 5 bases and the J gene end by 6 bases; junction bases not matched to a gene: 11. The CDR3 length is 15 residues. The CDR3 DNA reads as TGTGCCAGCAGCACCCGACAGGGGCCTAACGCTGAAGCTTTCTTT. It translates to CASSTRQGPNAEAFF. Variable domain in full (rest from reference TRBV7-2 and TRBJ1-1): GAGVSQSPSNKVTEKGKDVELRCDPISGHTALYWYRQSLGQGLEFLIYFQGNSAPDKSGLPSDRFSAERTGGSVSTLTIQRTQQEDSAVYLCASSTRQGPNAEAFFGQGTRLTVV.

The chain carries TRBV6-5 and TRBJ1-2, with D tentatively TRBD1 (6 bases). Germline CDR1 reads MNHEY; CDR2 reads SVGAGI. Trimming took 7 bases from V and 8 from J, leaving 20 bases between them. The CDR3 consists of 14 residues. The CDR3 nucleotides read TGTGCCAGCACATCGGACAGAGTAGGCTTGGGCTACACCTTC. Encoded protein: CASTSDRVGLGYTF.